The T cell receptor beta chain under discussion was sequenced for a study of CD8+ T cells in alopecia areata. Study-wide results and limits: Although TCR sharing was seen in mice, sharing across patients was less clear, possibly for HLA-related reasons.

The sequencing template was cDNA reverse transcribed from extracted RNA. Measured with immunoSEQ multiplex PCR; TCRdb has only the in-frame clones, and not every one. The sample includes 210,000 or so clones, around 66% of them seen just once. Concerning this clone itself: Its cognate antigen is unknown.

Treatment described: oral pan-JAK inhibitor, 5-10 mg twice daily. Here the sequenced sample was CD4+ T cells sorted from blood, taken at approximately week 44, from a patient treated with tofacitinib. The TCR sequence derives from a human donor with alopecia areata.

The CDR3: CASSTDAGGRNGELFF. In DNA, the CDR3 is TGTGCCAGCAGCACAGACGCAGGGGGCAGAAACGGGGAGCTGTTTTTT. V gene TRBV9 combines with J gene TRBJ2-2; 8 bases are shared with TRBD1. V was pared by 4 bases and J by 7 bases, with 12 bases of the junction left unmatched. Germline CDR1 is SGDLS and CDR2 is YYNGEE. This CDR3 contains 16 residues.